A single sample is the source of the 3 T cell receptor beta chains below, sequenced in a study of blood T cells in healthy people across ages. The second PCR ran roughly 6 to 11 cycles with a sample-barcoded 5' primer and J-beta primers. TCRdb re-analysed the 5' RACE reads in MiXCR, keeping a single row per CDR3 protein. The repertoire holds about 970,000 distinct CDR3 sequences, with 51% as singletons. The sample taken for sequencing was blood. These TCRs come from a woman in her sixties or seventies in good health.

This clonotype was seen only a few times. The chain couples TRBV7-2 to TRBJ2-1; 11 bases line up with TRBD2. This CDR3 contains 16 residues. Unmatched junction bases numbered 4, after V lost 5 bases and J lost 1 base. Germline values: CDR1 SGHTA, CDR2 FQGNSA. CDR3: CASSLRLAGSYNEQFF. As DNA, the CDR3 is TGTGCCAGCAGCCTCCGACTAGCGGGGTCCTACAATGAGCAGTTCTTC.

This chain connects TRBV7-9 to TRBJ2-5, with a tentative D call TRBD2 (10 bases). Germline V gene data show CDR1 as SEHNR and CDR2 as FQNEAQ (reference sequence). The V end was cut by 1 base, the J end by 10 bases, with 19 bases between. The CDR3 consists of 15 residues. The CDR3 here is CASSLGGLADRGQYF. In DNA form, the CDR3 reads TGTGCCAGCAGCTTAGGCGGACTAGCGGACAGGGGCCAGTACTTC.

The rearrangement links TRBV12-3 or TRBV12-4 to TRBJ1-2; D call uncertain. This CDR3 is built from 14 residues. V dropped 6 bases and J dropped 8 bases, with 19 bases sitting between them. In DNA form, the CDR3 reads TGTGCCAGCAGAAGCGACGCCCGTTTGAGGGGCTACACCTTC. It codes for CASRSDARLRGYTF.